This is a list of T cell receptor beta chains from one sample in a study of cytotoxic CD8 clonotypes in ibrutinib-treated CLL. Assay used: immunoSEQ multiplex PCR; TCRdb lists only in-frame clones, some missing. The sample has approximately 45,000 clones, 60% to 70% seen once. Sequenced here: PBMCs, sampled after 24 months of ibrutinib treatment. The receptors here all came from a human donor with chronic lymphocytic leukemia. Both conserved end residues are part of each CDR3.

TRBV5-6	TRBJ2-5	CASSLGAAQYF
TRBV7-9	TRBJ2-5	CASSTLNFYQETQYF
TRBV5-8	TRBJ1-4	CASETGGAGKLFF
TRBV18	TRBJ2-7	CASSPRDGPYEQYF
TRBV18	TRBJ2-2	CASSPLRGMNTGELFF
TRBV28	TRBJ1-1	CASGQSIEAFF
TRBV5-1	TRBJ2-7	CASRLGQGTSYEQYF
TRBV28	TRBJ1-2	CASSFSGRGSYGYTF
TRBV19	TRBJ2-6	CASSTRFTGGWGPNVLTF
TRBV6-1	TRBJ1-2	CASSEGQGVVYGYTF
TRBV5-4	TRBJ2-5	CASSRGTSGSKETQYF
TRBV5-1	TRBJ1-3	CASSLVDRPSGNTIYF
TRBV10-3	TRBJ1-2	CAISDAGQAYGYTF
TRBV27	TRBJ1-4	CASRPTGSTNEKLFF
TRBV7-2	TRBJ1-5	CASSRWGQQPQHF
TRBV28	TRBJ1-3	CASSSGGLGSGNTIYF
TRBV19	TRBJ2-7	CASRRAETSGEYEQYF